Shown below are 4 T cell receptor beta chains from a single sample sequenced in a study of T cell responses to AZD1222 COVID-19 vaccine. Here immunoSEQ multiplex PCR was the method, and the copy in TCRdb shows in-frame clones only, minus some. The table lists 150,000 to 200,000 clones, roughly 91% of them singletons. This sample comprised peripheral blood, obtained 28 days after the second AZD1222 dose. The receptor set was obtained from an adult who received the AZD1222 COVID-19 vaccine.

This clone was seen once. The chain employs TRBV9 and TRBJ2-2, with 9 bases matching TRBD1. V trimming: 0 bases; J trimming: 3 bases; junction bases outside the gene matches: 6. Germline V gene sequence: CDR1 SGDLS, CDR2 YYNGEE. The CDR3 runs 17 residues. The CDR3 bases are TGTGCCAGCAGCGTAGAGGGCGGGACAGGGTACACCGGGGAGCTGTTTTTT. Amino acid sequence: CASSVEGGTGYTGELFF.

Comments on this clone: Other DNA variants within this sample encode the same CDR3. The genes are TRBV12-3 or TRBV12-4 and TRBJ1-1, with a possible D match to TRBD1 (5 bases). V lost 3 bases and J lost 1, with 6 bases in between. CDR3 length equals 13 residues. The CDR3 DNA is TGTGCCAGCAGTTTGACAGCGAACACTGAAGCTTTCTTT. Translating gives CASSLTANTEAFF.

This chain connects TRBV11-2 to TRBJ2-7, with a tentative D call TRBD1 (5 bases). V gave up 2 bases and J gave up 5 bases, with 13 bases separating them. Germline V gene lookup returns CDR1 SGHAT and CDR2 FQNNGV. The CDR3 is made up of 14 amino acids. The chain's CDR3 is CASSLIGSGNEQYF. CDR3 coding DNA: TGTGCCAGCAGCTTAATAGGTTCAGGGAACGAGCAGTACTTC.

The chain recombines TRBV7-6 with TRBJ1-1; TRBD1 aligns across 7 bases. CDR3 length equals 15 residues. The V segment lost 9 bases and the J segment 2 bases; nucleotides outside the gene matches: 12. Germline CDR1 and CDR2: SGHVS and FNYEAQ. The chain's CDR3 is CASYPTGTVNTEAFF. The DNA of the CDR3 is TGTGCCAGTTACCCCACCGGGACAGTAAACACTGAAGCTTTCTTT.